The 10 T cell receptor beta chains listed next were all sequenced from one sample in a study of T-cell reconstitution after alpha-beta-depleted transplantation in children. Unique molecular identifiers featured in how the TCRbeta library was prepared. TCRdb reprocessed the PCR reads via MiXCR and lists one record per CDR3 protein. The sample contains some 340,000 distinct CDR3 sequences, around a tenth of which appear only once. Specimen: PBMCs from the stem cell graft donor, collected from the stem cell graft. The receptors shown here come from a human donor who donated a stem cell graft to a child with acute lymphoblastic leukemia.

This clonotype was found many times. J is TRBJ2-1 and V is TRBV7-9, with D hard to call. Between the trimmed V and J ends, which lost 1 base and 7 bases, there was a span of 2 bases. The germline V gene has CDR1 SEHNR and CDR2 FQNEAQ (reference sequence). The length of the CDR3 is 11 residues. The CDR3 here is CASSLGNEQFF. The CDR3 DNA sequence: TGTGCCAGCAGCTTAGGGAATGAGCAGTTCTTC.

This clonotype counts as medium-sized. V usage is TRBV29-1 and J usage is TRBJ2-7, with 7 bases identical to TRBD1. The germline CDR1 and CDR2 sequences are SQVTM and ANQGSEA. The CDR3 contains 12 residues. Unmatched junction bases numbered 8, after V lost 5 bases and J lost 7 bases. CDR3 in amino acids: CSVRTGVGEQYF. The CDR3 bases are TGCAGCGTTAGAACAGGGGTAGGAGAGCAGTACTTC.

The gene calls are TRBV5-1 and TRBJ2-1; 11 nucleotides align to TRBD2. This CDR3 spans 15 amino acids. V trimming: 1 base; J trimming: 5 bases; junction bases outside the gene matches: 2. Germline V lookup: CDR1 SGHRS, CDR2 YFSETQ. CDR3: CASSLLTSGNNEQFF. CDR3 nucleotide sequence: TGCGCCAGCAGCTTGTTGACTAGCGGGAACAATGAGCAGTTCTTC.

The chain links TRBV12-3 or TRBV12-4 to TRBJ2-1; D is unresolved. CDR3 length: 16 residues. The germline V and J ends were trimmed by 6 bases and 0 bases, with 15 bases remaining between them. DNA for the CDR3: TGTGCCAGCAGGCCCCATTTTGCGCTCTCCTACAATGAGCAGTTCTTC. It codes for CASRPHFALSYNEQFF.

J is TRBJ2-1 and V is TRBV12-3 or TRBV12-4; D gene ambiguous. V lost 6 bases and J 8 bases, leaving 23 bases between the germline ends. The CDR3 spans 16 residues. The CDR3 loop reads CASRNRSPLYSDEQFF. CDR3 coding DNA: TGTGCCAGCAGAAATAGAAGCCCGCTTTACAGCGATGAGCAGTTCTTC.

The chain uses TRBV28 and TRBJ1-2; no definite D call. This CDR3 has 14 residues. The V end was cut by 3 bases, the J end by 3 bases, with 11 bases between. Germline CDR1 and CDR2: MDHEN and SYDVKM. CDR3 sequence: CASSLKGVHYGYTF. Written as DNA, the CDR3 is TGTGCCAGCAGTTTGAAGGGTGTACACTATGGCTACACCTTC.

This clonotype was recorded many times. For the CDR3, the DNA is TGTGCCAGCAGTTTAGGCCGACTAGCCCTTGACAATGAGCAGTTCTTC. Its translation: CASSLGRLALDNEQFF. The rearrangement joins TRBV12-3 or TRBV12-4 to TRBJ2-1; 7 bases match TRBD2. The CDR3 contains 16 residues. V gave up 1 base and J gave up 5 bases; unmatched junction bases: 8.

This chain joins TRBV7-3 and TRBJ2-1, with TRBD1 as a possible D gene (6 bases). Germline lookup yields CDR1 SGHTA and CDR2 FQGTGA. V was shortened by 0 bases and J by 5 bases, with 14 bases between the two germline ends. CDR3 length: 16 residues. This chain's CDR3 is CASSLTFRDIHNEQFF. The CDR3 region has the DNA TGTGCCAGCAGCTTAACGTTTCGGGACATCCACAATGAGCAGTTCTTC.

This clonotype has more than one count but fewer than ten. Here the CDR3 DNA reads TGCGCCAGCAGCCAAGAAGGTAGGGGGATCTACGAGCAGTACTTC. This encodes CASSQEGRGIYEQYF. The V and J genes are TRBV4-1 and TRBJ2-7, with D possibly TRBD1 on 6 matching bases. The germline V and J ends were trimmed by 0 bases and 3 bases, with 12 bases remaining between them. The germline CDR1 and CDR2 sequences are MGHRA and YSYEKL. This CDR3 has 15 residues.

This chain connects TRBV29-1 to TRBJ1-6; TRBD1 matches at 7 bases. Germline V lookup: CDR1 SQVTM, CDR2 ANQGSEA. V was pared by 7 bases and J by 7 bases, with 4 bases of the junction left unmatched. The CDR3 consists of 12 residues. The CDR3 nucleotides are TGCAGCGCCGGGACAGACAATTCACCCCTCCACTTT. Translation gives CSAGTDNSPLHF.